This T cell receptor (beta chain) was identified in a study of OX40 agonist ivuxolimab in advanced cancers. The CDR3 sequence is 15 residues long. J lost 5 bases, V lost 1 base, and 6 bases had no gene match. Per germline, CDR1 SGHKS and CDR2 YYEKEE (reference sequence). The data were produced by immunoSEQ multiplex PCR, yet TCRdb's version contains in-frame clones alone and is incomplete. The repertoire includes roughly 79,000 clones, around 84% of them detected once, and roughly a sixth sits in the top ten. The gene calls are TRBV5-5 and TRBJ2-1; 7 nucleotides align to TRBD1. The sequence derives from an adult with an advanced solid tumor such as melanoma, head and neck, liver or kidney cancer. The sequences come from CD4+ or CD8+ T cells sorted from blood, collected in a trial of the OX40 agonist ivuxolimab. The CDR3 DNA reads TGTGCCAGCAGCTTGTTCGGACAGGTAAACAATGAGCAGTTCTTC. This encodes CASSLFGQVNNEQFF.